Shown below are 4 T cell receptor beta chains from a single sample sequenced in a study of T cells after yellow fever vaccination. Each CDR3 protein is one row after TCRdb ran MiXCR on the 5' RACE reads. The table lists approximately 85,000 distinct CDR3 sequences, less than 15% of them singletons. This material consisted of CD8+ T cells not binding an NS4B(214-222) dextramer, sorted from PBMCs, taken more than 20 days after the first yellow fever vaccination. All receptors derive from a young man who received the YFV17D yellow fever vaccine.

This clonotype has at least ten counts. The chain joins TRBV5-1 to TRBJ2-1; 7 bases agree with TRBD2. V lost 1 base, J lost 1 base, and 11 bases stayed unmatched. Germline CDR1 SGHRS, CDR2 YFSETQ. The CDR3 loop spans 18 amino acids. The DNA of the CDR3 is TGCGCCAGCAGCTTGCCTCCTAGCGGTTTGAGTTCCTACAATGAGCAGTTCTTC. It is translated as CASSLPPSGLSSYNEQFF.

This clonotype was observed a handful of times. The chain couples TRBV30 to TRBJ2-7; no reliable D call. V was shortened by 0 bases and J by 1 base, with 7 bases between the two germline ends. CDR1 and CDR2 from the germline V gene are GTSNPN and SVGIG (reference sequence). The CDR3 spans 13 residues. DNA for the CDR3: TGTGCCTGGAGTGTAGCGTTTTCCTACGAGCAGTACTTC. It encodes CAWSVAFSYEQYF.

This clonotype has just a few counts. The V gene is TRBV19, the J gene TRBJ2-1, with 10 positions matching TRBD2. The germline V gene has CDR1 LNHDA and CDR2 SQIVND (reference sequence). V lost 1 base to trimming and J lost 6 bases; unmatched junction nucleotides: 3. The CDR3 loop spans 15 amino acids. Here the CDR3 reads CASSIVAGGPNEQFF. DNA for the CDR3: TGTGCCAGTAGTATAGTAGCGGGGGGCCCCAATGAGCAGTTCTTC.

As regards this clonotype: At one boundary the junction diverges from the germline segment, which might be a read error. The gene calls are TRBV10-3 and TRBJ2-7; possibly TRBD1 for D (6 bases). This CDR3 region has 15 residues. The germline V gene has CDR1 ENHRY and CDR2 SYGVKD. The CDR3 loop is CAISEGTSSSYEQYF. The CDR3 nucleotides read TGTGCAATCAGTGAGGGGACATCAAGCTCCTACGAGCAGTACTTC.